The clone carrying this TCR beta chain was recorded only once. The target antigen is unknown. This record comes from a study of cytomegalovirus exposure and HLA in healthy donors. The study ran its PCR with 60 Vbeta and 13 Jbeta primers. Method: immunoSEQ multiplex PCR; TCRdb's copy keeps in-frame clones and lacks some. Seen here are roughly 100,000 clones, roughly 71% observed once, and the top ten hold roughly 5%. Whole-study results and caveats: Evidence from a later analysis indicated that most CMV-associated TCR beta chains looked HLA-restricted. Listed as cytomegalovirus-associated were about 160 TCR beta chains. In a later analysis, common viral pathogens appeared linked to several of the most significant clusters. CMV serostatus was the sole immune exposure information available.

V was pared by 5 bases and J by 2 bases, with 2 bases of the junction left unmatched. Germline CDR1 SEHNR, CDR2 FQNEAQ (reference sequence). CDR3 length equals 15 residues. This TCR derives from a woman aged 40 to 50 in good health and CMV-seronegative. The sample was PBMCs. The genes are TRBV7-9 and TRBJ2-5; 13 bases fit TRBD2. CDR3 nucleotides: TGTGCCAGCAGCCTACTAGCGGGGGGGCAAGAGACCCAGTACTTC. It translates to CASSLLAGGQETQYF.